These T cell receptor beta chains were read from a single sample in a study of molecular identifiers for immune sequencing clone quantification. TCRdb independently ran MiXCR on the PCR reads; one entry per CDR3 protein. The sample comprises about half a million distinct CDR3 sequences, 25% of which are singletons, and approximately 0.8% rests with the top ten. Sequences were obtained from naive CD8+ T cells from blood, with Jurkat cell RNA spiked in. These TCRs come from a human donor in good health. Some libraries in this study had Jurkat cell RNA spiked in. CDR3s include the opening cysteine and the closing phenylalanine or tryptophan. The order of the fields is J gene, D gene, clone size, V gene, CDR3 DNA, CDR3 protein. D genes are given only for firm matches. The size of a clone is reported for some rows only, either as once, few or many, or as a class for expanded clones.

j_gene: TRBJ2-7; d_gene: .; abundance: .; v_gene: TRBV27; CDR3nt: TGTGCCGGCAGCCCAGGAGGTTTCGGCTACGAGCAGTACTTC; CDR3aa: CAGSPGGFGYEQYF
j_gene: TRBJ1-2; d_gene: TRBD1; abundance: many; v_gene: TRBV20-1; CDR3nt: TGCAGTGCTAGAGATTGGCAGGGGGAGGACTATGGCTACACCTTC; CDR3aa: CSARDWQGEDYGYTF
j_gene: TRBJ2-5; d_gene: TRBD2; abundance: .; v_gene: TRBV7-9; CDR3nt: TGTGCCAGCAGCACTACTAGCGGGGGGCCAAAAACGGTAGAGACCCAGTACTTC; CDR3aa: CASSTTSGGPKTVETQYF
j_gene: TRBJ2-7; d_gene: TRBD1; abundance: .; v_gene: TRBV7-9; CDR3nt: TGTGCCAGCAGCTTAGTCCCCGGGACAGGGCCCTACGAGCAGTACTTC; CDR3aa: CASSLVPGTGPYEQYF
j_gene: TRBJ2-3; d_gene: .; abundance: .; v_gene: TRBV27; CDR3nt: TGTGCCAGCAGTTTATGGGGGGCTTACCCCGATCCGCCGTATTTT; CDR3aa: CASSLWGAYPDPPYF
j_gene: TRBJ1-5; d_gene: .; abundance: many; v_gene: TRBV4-1; CDR3nt: TGCGCCAGCAGCCAAGGGGGTGAGCCCCAGCATTTT; CDR3aa: CASSQGGEPQHF
j_gene: TRBJ2-3; d_gene: TRBD1; abundance: .; v_gene: TRBV7-2; CDR3nt: TGTGCCAGCAGCGTAGGGGGCGGCCGTCGGAGAGATACGCAGTATTTT; CDR3aa: CASSVGGGRRRDTQYF
j_gene: TRBJ2-3; d_gene: TRBD2; abundance: .; v_gene: TRBV7-6; CDR3nt: TGTGCCAGCAGCATACAACTAGCGGGGGGGCGGCCAGATACGCAGTATTTT; CDR3aa: CASSIQLAGGRPDTQYF
j_gene: TRBJ2-3; d_gene: .; abundance: .; v_gene: TRBV7-6; CDR3nt: TGTGCCAGCAGCTTAGGTTTCATAAGCACAGATACGCAGTATTTT; CDR3aa: CASSLGFISTDTQYF
j_gene: TRBJ2-2; d_gene: TRBD1; abundance: many; v_gene: TRBV23-1; CDR3nt: TGCGCCAGCAGAGCAGGAAGGGGGCGCAGGATGGAGAACACCGGGGAGCTGTTTTTT; CDR3aa: CASRAGRGRRMENTGELFF
j_gene: TRBJ1-1; d_gene: .; abundance: .; v_gene: TRBV30; CDR3nt: TGTGCCTGGAGTAAAGTTGGGGCAGAACTGAACACTGAAGCTTTCTTT; CDR3aa: CAWSKVGAELNTEAFF
j_gene: TRBJ1-6; d_gene: .; abundance: few; v_gene: TRBV20-1; CDR3nt: TGCAGTGCTGATCCCCCCAGGGAAAAAAATTCACCCCTCCACTTT; CDR3aa: CSADPPREKNSPLHF
j_gene: TRBJ2-6; d_gene: TRBD1; abundance: few; v_gene: TRBV2; CDR3nt: TGTGCCAGCAGTGGTGGGACAGGAGCATCTGGGGCCAACGTCCTGACTTTC; CDR3aa: CASSGGTGASGANVLTF
j_gene: TRBJ1-6; d_gene: .; abundance: few; v_gene: TRBV4-3; CDR3nt: TGCGCCAGCAGTCATACCGAAATAGAGGATTCACCCCTCCACTTT; CDR3aa: CASSHTEIEDSPLHF
j_gene: TRBJ2-1; d_gene: TRBD2; abundance: .; v_gene: TRBV24-1; CDR3nt: TGTGCCACCAGTGGTAGACTAGCCAGCTCCTACAATGAGCAGTTCTTC; CDR3aa: CATSGRLASSYNEQFF
j_gene: TRBJ2-1; d_gene: .; abundance: .; v_gene: TRBV12-5; CDR3nt: TGTGCTAGTGCCACCCCTGGGAATGAGCAGTTCTTC; CDR3aa: CASATPGNEQFF
j_gene: TRBJ2-7; d_gene: .; abundance: few; v_gene: TRBV27; CDR3nt: TGTGCCAGCAGCCCAGGAGGTTTCGGCTACGAGCAGTACTTC; CDR3aa: CASSPGGFGYEQYF
j_gene: TRBJ2-7; d_gene: .; abundance: .; v_gene: TRBV28; CDR3nt: TGTGCCAGCAGTGCAAACCCACGGACAGAGGAGCAGTACTTC; CDR3aa: CASSANPRTEEQYF
j_gene: TRBJ1-2; d_gene: .; abundance: many; v_gene: TRBV4-3; CDR3nt: TGCGCCAGCAGCCAAGTGGTCCTTAGGACTACATATGGCTACACCTTC; CDR3aa: CASSQVVLRTTYGYTF
j_gene: TRBJ2-7; d_gene: .; abundance: few; v_gene: TRBV19; CDR3nt: TGTGCCAGTAGCCCCACTAGCTGGACCTACGAGCAGTACTTC; CDR3aa: CASSPTSWTYEQYF
j_gene: TRBJ2-7; d_gene: TRBD2; abundance: .; v_gene: TRBV4-3; CDR3nt: TGCGCCAGCAGCCAAGATTGGATAGCGGGGGGACTAACCTACGAGCAGTACTTC; CDR3aa: CASSQDWIAGGLTYEQYF
j_gene: TRBJ1-5; d_gene: .; abundance: many; v_gene: TRBV10-2; CDR3nt: TGCGCCAGCAGTACCCGCCGGGAGGGGGGCAATCAGCCCCAGCATTTT; CDR3aa: CASSTRREGGNQPQHF
j_gene: TRBJ2-1; d_gene: .; abundance: .; v_gene: TRBV5-4; CDR3nt: TGTGCCAGCAGCGGCAGGGAGACTAGGATGGGCAATGAGCAGTTCTTC; CDR3aa: CASSGRETRMGNEQFF
j_gene: TRBJ1-2; d_gene: .; abundance: few; v_gene: TRBV19; CDR3nt: TGTGCCAGTAGTACATCGCTGACAGCTGGCTACACCTTC; CDR3aa: CASSTSLTAGYTF
j_gene: TRBJ2-4; d_gene: .; abundance: few; v_gene: TRBV7-2; CDR3nt: TGTGCCAGCAGCTTTGGGGTAATTCAGTACTTC; CDR3aa: CASSFGVIQYF
j_gene: TRBJ2-3; d_gene: TRBD2; abundance: many; v_gene: TRBV29-1; CDR3nt: TGCAGCGTTGTTGGGGGACTAGCGGGAGACGGAAATGGGCCAGATACGCAGTATTTT; CDR3aa: CSVVGGLAGDGNGPDTQYF
j_gene: TRBJ2-7; d_gene: .; abundance: few; v_gene: TRBV4-3; CDR3nt: TGCGCCAGCAGCCAAGGAATTGGACAGACTTCCTACGAGCAGTACTTC; CDR3aa: CASSQGIGQTSYEQYF
j_gene: TRBJ2-7; d_gene: .; abundance: few; v_gene: TRBV11-2; CDR3nt: TGTGCCAGCAGCCACGCGGAGGAGCAGTACTTC; CDR3aa: CASSHAEEQYF
j_gene: TRBJ1-1; d_gene: TRBD1; abundance: .; v_gene: TRBV27; CDR3nt: TGTGCCAGCAGTTGGGACAGCCTGAACACTGAAGCTTTCTTT; CDR3aa: CASSWDSLNTEAFF
j_gene: TRBJ2-2; d_gene: .; abundance: few; v_gene: TRBV9; CDR3nt: TGTGCCAGCAGCCCCTACGGGAACACCGGGGAGCTGTTTTTT; CDR3aa: CASSPYGNTGELFF
j_gene: TRBJ2-5; d_gene: .; abundance: .; v_gene: TRBV11-2; CDR3nt: TGTGCCAGCAGCCACGCCTCGACAGTCCAAGAGACCAAGTACTTC; CDR3aa: CASSHASTVQETKYF
j_gene: TRBJ2-7; d_gene: TRBD1; abundance: .; v_gene: TRBV6-5; CDR3nt: TGTGCCAGCACTTATCCCGGGGCAGGGGGTACCTACGAGCAGTACTTC; CDR3aa: CASTYPGAGGTYEQYF
j_gene: TRBJ2-7; d_gene: TRBD1; abundance: many; v_gene: TRBV6-2/TRBV6-3; CDR3nt: TGTGCCAGCAGTTACCCGGGACAGTACGAGCAGTACTTC; CDR3aa: CASSYPGQYEQYF
j_gene: TRBJ2-7; d_gene: .; abundance: .; v_gene: TRBV5-6; CDR3nt: TGTGCCAGCAGCGGGGAACTAGTAGACGAGCAGTACTTC; CDR3aa: CASSGELVDEQYF
j_gene: TRBJ1-1; d_gene: .; abundance: many; v_gene: TRBV29-1; CDR3nt: TGCAGCGCTGTGGCTTCAGGACCTGAAGCTTTCTTT; CDR3aa: CSAVASGPEAFF
j_gene: TRBJ2-2; d_gene: TRBD2; abundance: few; v_gene: TRBV28; CDR3nt: TGTGCCAGCAGTTTGGTGGCGGGGGGTACCGGGGAGCTGTTTTTT; CDR3aa: CASSLVAGGTGELFF
j_gene: TRBJ1-5; d_gene: .; abundance: .; v_gene: TRBV20-1; CDR3nt: TGCAGTGCTAGAGGTCCAGGGGTCGATCAGCCCCAGCATTTT; CDR3aa: CSARGPGVDQPQHF
j_gene: TRBJ2-7; d_gene: TRBD1; abundance: .; v_gene: TRBV2; CDR3nt: TGTGCCAGCAGTGAAGGGGACAGCTCCTACGAGCAGTACTTC; CDR3aa: CASSEGDSSYEQYF
j_gene: TRBJ2-2; d_gene: .; abundance: many; v_gene: TRBV29-1; CDR3nt: TGCAGCGTTGTCATAGGGAGCGGGGAGCTGTTTTTT; CDR3aa: CSVVIGSGELFF
j_gene: TRBJ2-3; d_gene: .; abundance: many; v_gene: TRBV12-3/TRBV12-4; CDR3nt: TGTGCCAGCAGAGACCGACTCCCCCCAGATACGCAGTATTTT; CDR3aa: CASRDRLPPDTQYF
j_gene: TRBJ1-1; d_gene: .; abundance: many; v_gene: TRBV27; CDR3nt: TGTGCCAGCAGTTTCTCGGCGAATACTGAAGCTTTCTTT; CDR3aa: CASSFSANTEAFF
j_gene: TRBJ2-7; d_gene: .; abundance: many; v_gene: TRBV4-1; CDR3nt: TGCGCCAGCAGCCGTGAACAGGTCCCGAGCTCCTACGAGCAGTACTTC; CDR3aa: CASSREQVPSSYEQYF
j_gene: TRBJ2-3; d_gene: TRBD1; abundance: many; v_gene: TRBV12-3/TRBV12-4; CDR3nt: TGTGCCAGCAGTTTTAGTGGACAGGTCTACACAGATACGCAGTATTTT; CDR3aa: CASSFSGQVYTDTQYF
j_gene: TRBJ1-2; d_gene: TRBD1; abundance: .; v_gene: TRBV6-5; CDR3nt: TGTGCCAGCAGTTACAGCCCGGCAGGGGGAGATGGCTACACCTTC; CDR3aa: CASSYSPAGGDGYTF
j_gene: TRBJ2-7; d_gene: .; abundance: many; v_gene: TRBV5-1; CDR3nt: TGCGCCAGCAGCTCCTCGGGGCTAGGGGACTACGAGCAGTACTTC; CDR3aa: CASSSSGLGDYEQYF
j_gene: TRBJ2-7; d_gene: .; abundance: few; v_gene: TRBV7-2; CDR3nt: TGTACCAGCAGCTTTGGCTACGAGCAGTACTTC; CDR3aa: CTSSFGYEQYF
j_gene: TRBJ2-1; d_gene: .; abundance: few; v_gene: TRBV12-3/TRBV12-4; CDR3nt: TGTGCCAGCAGTTTAGGGGCGAGCGGTGGGCCATCCGAGCAGTTCTTC; CDR3aa: CASSLGASGGPSEQFF
j_gene: TRBJ2-3; d_gene: .; abundance: many; v_gene: TRBV29-1; CDR3nt: TGCAGCGGACGGACACGGGGTACTTCAGATACGCAGTATTTT; CDR3aa: CSGRTRGTSDTQYF
j_gene: TRBJ2-3; d_gene: .; abundance: many; v_gene: TRBV7-8; CDR3nt: TGTGCCAGCAGCCTTGGACAGAGCCGGAGCACAGATACGCAGTATTTT; CDR3aa: CASSLGQSRSTDTQYF
j_gene: TRBJ2-7; d_gene: .; abundance: many; v_gene: TRBV30; CDR3nt: TGTGCCTGGAGTGTACTAGGGGTCGAGCAGTACTTC; CDR3aa: CAWSVLGVEQYF
j_gene: TRBJ2-7; d_gene: .; abundance: many; v_gene: TRBV5-6; CDR3nt: TGTGCCAGCAGCTTGAGGACCTACGAGCAGTACTTC; CDR3aa: CASSLRTYEQYF
j_gene: TRBJ2-7; d_gene: .; abundance: few; v_gene: TRBV28; CDR3nt: TGTGCCAGCAGTTTTTCCCATACCTACGAGCAGTACTTC; CDR3aa: CASSFSHTYEQYF
j_gene: TRBJ2-3; d_gene: .; abundance: many; v_gene: TRBV29-1; CDR3nt: TGCAGCGCACGCCTAGAGGGAACAGCAACCGATACGCAGTATTTT; CDR3aa: CSARLEGTATDTQYF
j_gene: TRBJ1-1; d_gene: .; abundance: many; v_gene: TRBV30; CDR3nt: TGTGCCTGGAGTGTGAACGTGAACACTGAAGCTTTCTTT; CDR3aa: CAWSVNVNTEAFF
j_gene: TRBJ1-1; d_gene: TRBD1; abundance: many; v_gene: TRBV5-1; CDR3nt: TGCGCCAGCAGCTTGGGGGGGACAGGGGATGAAGCTTTCTTT; CDR3aa: CASSLGGTGDEAFF
j_gene: TRBJ1-3; d_gene: .; abundance: many; v_gene: TRBV28; CDR3nt: TGTGCCAGCAGTTCGGGACACTACTCTGGAAACACCATATATTTT; CDR3aa: CASSSGHYSGNTIYF
j_gene: TRBJ2-7; d_gene: TRBD2; abundance: .; v_gene: TRBV20-1; CDR3nt: TGCAGTGCTAGAGAAGGGACTAGCACAAGCTACGAGCAGTACTTC; CDR3aa: CSAREGTSTSYEQYF